The 15 T cell receptor beta chains in this list originate from one sample, sequenced in a study of blood T cells in healthy people across ages. Through a sample-barcoded 5' primer and a J-beta primer mix, a second PCR was run for about 6 to 11 cycles. TCRdb ran MiXCR on the 5' RACE reads and lists one entry per CDR3 protein. The sample includes more than 900,000 distinct CDR3 sequences, under 30% of them seen just once. The same specimen was also included in a second study, on T cells of mothers and their children.

Sequencing was done on a sample of blood. The receptors were gathered from a girl aged 2-10 years in good health.

This clonotype was seen more than once but under ten times. The CDR3 sequence: CASSLTDNPYEQYF. CDR3 in DNA: TGTGCCAGCAGCTTAACGGACAACCCCTACGAGCAGTACTTC. The chain couples TRBV7-2 to TRBJ2-7; a weak D match, TRBD1 (5 bases). V was trimmed by 2 bases and J by 2 bases, leaving 10 bases between them. The germline V gene has CDR1 SGHTA and CDR2 FQGNSA. The CDR3 extends over 14 amino acids.

This clonotype was detected only once. CDR3 nucleotides: TGTGCCAGCAGCTTAGGGACTGTTGCTACCGGGGAGCTGTTTTTT. Translated: CASSLGTVATGELFF. The V gene is TRBV7-9, the J gene TRBJ2-2; D may be TRBD2 (5 bases). In germline, CDR1 is SEHNR, CDR2 FQNEAQ (reference sequence). V lost 1 base and J lost 5, with 11 bases in between. The CDR3 extends over 15 amino acids.

The V gene is TRBV13, the J gene TRBJ2-3; D ambiguous. The CDR3 is 14 amino acids. The V end was cut by 5 bases, the J end by 5 bases, with 14 bases between. CDR1 PRHDT and CDR2 FYEKMQ come from the germline V gene (reference sequence). CDR3 sequence: CASSPPREKDTQYF. CDR3 nucleotides: TGTGCCAGCAGCCCCCCCCGAGAAAAAGATACGCAGTATTTT.

The chain links TRBV5-4 to TRBJ2-5; D is possibly TRBD2 (6 bases). The CDR3 is 15 residues long. V lost 3 bases and J lost 2, with 14 bases in between. The germline V gene has CDR1 SGHNT and CDR2 YYREEE (reference sequence). The CDR3 DNA reads as TGTGCCAGCAGCTCCGGGAGCCGGACTCAAGAGACCCAGTACTTC. Amino acids: CASSSGSRTQETQYF. Combining the CDR3 with reference TRBV5-4 and TRBJ2-5 gives the whole variable domain ETGVTQSPTHLIKTRGQQVTLRCSSQSGHNTVSWYQQALGQGPQFIFQYYREEENGRGNFPPRFSGLQFPNYSSELNVNALELDDSALYLCASSSGSRTQETQYFGPGTRLLVL.

This clonotype was recorded a few times. The chain combines TRBV15 with TRBJ2-5, with D possibly being TRBD2 (6 bases). The end of the DNA is better explained by TRBJ2-1, so the J call may be wrong. This CDR3 comprises 13 residues. Germline V gene lookup returns CDR1 LNHNV and CDR2 YYDKDF (reference sequence). The CDR3 nucleotides read TGTGCCACCAGCAGAGATCACGGGAGTGAGCAGTTCTTC. Amino acid sequence: CATSRDHGSEQFF.

This rearrangement joins TRBV4-1 to TRBJ2-1; TRBD2 is a possible D gene (6 bases). CDR1 and CDR2 from the germline V gene are MGHRA and YSYEKL. V lost 3 bases, J lost 0 bases, and 15 bases lay in between. CDR3 size: 17 residues. CDR3 sequence: CASSQRPLAVSYNEQFF. The DNA for the CDR3 is TGCGCCAGCAGCCAGAGACCCTTAGCGGTCTCCTACAATGAGCAGTTCTTC.

This clonotype was found once. The gene calls are TRBV28 and TRBJ1-4; TRBD1 might be the D (6 bases). Germline V gene sequence: CDR1 MDHEN, CDR2 SYDVKM. The CDR3 consists of 15 residues. Trimming removed 5 bases from V and 0 bases from J, with 10 bases in between. CDR3: CASSRTVTTNEKLFF. The CDR3 bases are TGTGCCAGCAGTCGGACAGTCACAACTAATGAAAAACTGTTTTTT.

The chain links TRBV20-1 to TRBJ2-1, with D unclear. There are 13 residues in the CDR3. With 2 bases removed from V and 2 bases from J, the gap between germline ends came to 7 bases. Germline V gene data show CDR1 as DFQATT and CDR2 as SNEGSKA (reference sequence). Written as DNA, the CDR3 is TGCAGTGCTAGACTTAGGACCTACAATGAGCAGTTCTTC. This encodes CSARLRTYNEQFF.

This chain connects TRBV12-3 or TRBV12-4 to TRBJ2-7, with D possibly being TRBD2 (5 bases). The CDR3 has 14 residues. Trimming cost V 8 bases and J 6 bases, with 20 bases left between them. The CDR3 bases are TGTGCCAGCCGTGTGGGTGGGAGCTCATCCGAGCAGTACTTC. It specifies CASRVGGSSSEQYF.

A remark on this clonotype: A much larger clone is a single base away; this may be a read error. J is TRBJ2-1 and V is TRBV3-1, with no clear D. Germline CDR1 reads LGHDT; CDR2 reads YNNKEL (reference sequence). The CDR3 totals 12 residues. V was cut by 5 bases and J by 6 bases, with 8 bases left in between. The CDR3 spells CASSFQANEQFF. The CDR3 DNA sequence: TGTGCCAGCAGCTTCCAGGCCAATGAGCAGTTCTTC.

This clonotype was observed a handful of times. J is TRBJ1-3 and V is TRBV4-2; 8 bases align to TRBD1. From germline, CDR1 is LGHNA and CDR2 YNFKEQ. The CDR3 loop spans 16 amino acids. Germline trimming cut 4 bases from V and 6 bases from J; bases unmatched to any gene: 11. The CDR3 protein is CASSLSRDRTANTIYF. CDR3 coding DNA: TGTGCCAGCAGCCTCTCCCGGGACAGGACCGCAAACACCATATATTTT.

This clonotype appeared a few times. V is TRBV18 and J is TRBJ2-4; D is uncertain. Trimming left V 2 bases short and J 6 bases short, with 11 bases between. Germline V lookup: CDR1 KGHSH, CDR2 LQKENI. This CDR3 has 14 residues. CDR3 nucleotide sequence: TGTGCCAGCTCACCAATCGCGTCGGTAAACATTCAGTACTTC. Translation: CASSPIASVNIQYF.

This clonotype showed up just a few times. A read error may account for a junction end that differs from germline. The chain employs TRBV5-1 and TRBJ2-1; TRBD2 might be the D (7 bases). The CDR3 is 18 amino acids. Germline V gene lookup returns CDR1 SGHRS and CDR2 YFSETQ. The CDR3 protein is CPSSLGGGGLASYNEQFF. The CDR3 bases are TGCCCCAGCAGCTTGGGAGGGGGGGGCTTGGCCTCCTACAATGAGCAGTTCTTC.

CDR3 nucleotide sequence: TGTGCCAGCAGTTTGGGGTCAACAGGGCTAGGCACTGAAGCTTTCTTT. Protein product: CASSLGSTGLGTEAFF. The chain combines TRBV12-3 or TRBV12-4 with TRBJ1-1; D possibly corresponds to TRBD1 (6 bases). This CDR3 contains 16 residues. Trimming removed 3 bases from V and 4 bases from J, with 18 bases in between.

This clonotype was recorded at least ten times. V is TRBV7-6 and J is TRBJ2-3; 7 bases are a match to TRBD2. The CDR3 length is 14 residues. Germline loops: CDR1 SGHVS, CDR2 FNYEAQ. The trim removed 6 bases at V and 4 bases at J, leaving 7 bases unmatched. CDR3 bases: TGTGCCAGCAGACAAAATGCGGGAGCAGATACGCAGTATTTT. Translation gives CASRQNAGADTQYF. Using reference TRBV7-6 and TRBJ2-3 for the parts outside the CDR3, the full variable domain is GAGVSQSPRYKVTKRGQDVALRCDPISGHVSLYWYRQALGQGPEFLTYFNYEAQQDKSGLPNDRFSAERPEGSISTLTIQRTEQRDSAMYRCASRQNAGADTQYFGPGTRLTVL.